One and the same sample provided the 18 T cell receptor beta chains below, sequenced in a study of cytomegalovirus exposure and HLA in healthy donors. Both 60 Vbeta primers and 13 Jbeta primers went into the PCR. This table comes from immunoSEQ multiplex PCR, and its TCRdb copy is limited to in-frame clones, with some not included. The sample lists about 160,000 clones, 75% occurring once. Sequenced: PBMCs. The receptors stem from a woman aged 45-65 years in good health and CMV-seropositive.

V gene TRBV2 combines with J gene TRBJ1-1; D perhaps matches TRBD1 (6 bases). CDR3 length equals 14 residues. In germline, CDR1 is SNHLY, CDR2 FYNNEI. V was pared by 4 bases and J by 5 bases, with 14 bases between. The CDR3 coding sequence is TGTGCCAGCAGTGGGCAGACAGGTCGAACTGAAGCTTTCTTT. Residues: CASSGQTGRTEAFF.

The V and J genes are TRBV6-6 and TRBJ2-1; no reliable D call. Germline CDR1 and CDR2: MNHNY and SVGAGI (reference sequence). CDR3 size: 12 residues. V gave up 5 bases and J gave up 3 bases, with 5 bases separating them. This CDR3 is CASSRDYNEQFF. The CDR3 nucleotides are TGTGCCAGCAGTCGAGACTACAATGAGCAGTTCTTC.

The V and J genes are TRBV5-1 and TRBJ2-5, with 8 bases matching TRBD2. This CDR3 is built from 14 residues. The germline V gene has CDR1 SGHRS and CDR2 YFSETQ. The V gene end was trimmed by 4 bases and the J gene end by 1 base; junction bases not matched to a gene: 3. The CDR3 DNA reads as TGCGCCAGCAGCGGAGGGACTAGCCAAGAGACCCAGTACTTC. This sequence encodes CASSGGTSQETQYF.

This chain uses TRBV27 with TRBJ2-7; unclear D gene. The germline V gene has CDR1 MNHEY and CDR2 SMNVEV (reference sequence). Trimming cost V 5 bases and J 2 bases, with 19 bases left between them. This CDR3 comprises 16 residues. In DNA, the CDR3 is TGTGCCAGCAGTCCTAAGCCCAAGGCAGGCACCTACGAGCAGTACTTC. This encodes CASSPKPKAGTYEQYF.

The table lists this clone with a few counts. The rearrangement joins TRBV10-3 to TRBJ2-5; a possible D gene is TRBD2 (6 bases). The V and J ends lost 2 bases and 2 bases respectively, with 12 bases between them. Germline CDR1 and CDR2: ENHRY and SYGVKD. The CDR3 is 15 residues long. The CDR3 DNA follows: TGTGCCATCAGTGAGCCATACGGGGGACAAGAGACCCAGTACTTC. It encodes CAISEPYGGQETQYF.

V and J are TRBV28 and TRBJ2-3; 9 bases are shared with TRBD2. J gave up 5 bases and V 4 bases, and 10 bases lay outside the gene matches. This CDR3 comprises 16 residues. Looked up from germline, CDR1 is MDHEN and CDR2 is SYDVKM. This chain's CDR3 is CASSSPRAGGEDTQYF. In nucleotides, the CDR3 is TGTGCCAGCAGTTCCCCACGGGCGGGGGGGGAAGATACGCAGTATTTT.

The V and J genes are TRBV7-2 and TRBJ1-4, with no clear D. Germline CDR1 and CDR2: SGHTA and FQGNSA. Between the trimmed V and J ends, which lost 5 bases and 8 bases, there was a span of 18 bases. The CDR3 runs to 15 residues. CDR3 region: CASSPEGGYGEKLFF. The CDR3, as DNA: TGTGCCAGCAGCCCCGAGGGTGGGTATGGCGAAAAACTGTTTTTT.

CDR3 residues: CASSLEAGKRETQYF. The CDR3 bases are TGCGCCAGCAGCTTGGAGGCAGGGAAGCGAGAGACCCAGTACTTC. The gene calls are TRBV5-1 and TRBJ2-5; a possible D gene is TRBD1 (5 bases). CDR3 length: 15 residues. Deletions cut 0 bases from V and 4 bases from J, with 13 bases between. The germline CDR1 and CDR2 sequences are SGHRS and YFSETQ.

The J gene is TRBJ2-3, the V gene TRBV5-1; possibly TRBD1 for D (6 bases). V dropped 4 bases and J dropped 4 bases, with 16 bases sitting between them. Germline values: CDR1 SGHRS, CDR2 YFSETQ. The CDR3 has 15 residues. As DNA, the CDR3 is TGCGCCAGCAGCAACAGGCAGGGGCGTGCAGATACGCAGTATTTT. It is translated as CASSNRQGRADTQYF. Variable domain in full (rest from reference TRBV5-1 and TRBJ2-3): KAGVTQTPRYLIKTRGQQVTLSCSPISGHRSVSWYQQTPGQGLQFLFEYFSETQRNKGNFPGRFSGRQFSNSRSEMNVSTLELGDSALYLCASSNRQGRADTQYFGPGTRLTVL.

The V gene is TRBV5-1, the J gene TRBJ2-7, with TRBD1 matching over 8 bases. Germline CDR1 SGHRS, CDR2 YFSETQ. This CDR3 spans 14 amino acids. V lost 6 bases and J lost 6; bases outside the gene matches: 11. The CDR3 is CASTAGQEGREQYF. CDR3 coding DNA: TGCGCCAGCACGGCGGGACAGGAGGGTCGCGAGCAGTACTTC.

The chain links TRBV4-1 to TRBJ1-5; D unresolved. Germline assignment: CDR1 MGHRA and CDR2 YSYEKL. Trimming shortened V by 0 bases and J by 0 bases, and 3 bases separated the two germline ends. CDR3 length: 14 amino acids. The CDR3 protein is CASSQDNSNQPQHF. DNA for the CDR3: TGCGCCAGCAGCCAAGATAATAGCAATCAGCCCCAGCATTTT.

This sequence joins TRBV7-2 and TRBJ1-2; 9 bases match TRBD1. The length of the CDR3 is 15 residues. The germline V gene encodes CDR1 SGHTA and CDR2 FQGNSA. V trimming: 5 bases; J trimming: 4 bases; junction bases outside the gene matches: 8. The CDR3 region is CASSRTGGAGYGYTF. DNA of the CDR3: TGTGCCAGCAGCCGAACAGGGGGCGCTGGCTATGGCTACACCTTC.

This rearrangement joins TRBV19 to TRBJ1-2; TRBD1 agrees at 8 bases. With 4 bases clipped from V and 1 base from J, the junction kept 8 bases outside the gene matches. This CDR3 contains 16 residues. CDR1 LNHDA and CDR2 SQIVND come from the germline V gene (reference sequence). As DNA, the CDR3 is TGTGCCAGTAGTAAGGTGGACAGGGCTTTTAACTATGGCTACACCTTC. Translated: CASSKVDRAFNYGYTF.

This clone has a handful of counts. This rearrangement joins TRBV7-9 to TRBJ1-1; the match to TRBD1 covers 8 bases. CDR3 length equals 13 residues. Germline-derived CDR1 and CDR2 are SEHNR and FQNEAQ (reference sequence). After removal of 7 bases from V and 6 bases from J, the junction contained 7 bases not matched to a gene. CDR3 nucleotides: TGTGCCAGCAACGGCAGGGGGCAGTCTGAAGCTTTCTTT. This encodes CASNGRGQSEAFF. Drawing the rest from reference TRBV7-9 and TRBJ1-1, the complete variable domain is DTGVSQNPRHKITKRGQNVTFRCDPISEHNRLYWYRQTLGQGPEFLTYFQNEAQLEKSRLLSDRFSAERPKGSFSTLEIQRTEQGDSAMYLCASNGRGQSEAFFGQGTRLTVV.

V and J are TRBV29-1 and TRBJ2-3; weak D call: TRBD2 (8 bases). V lost 1 base and J 6 bases, leaving 17 bases between the germline ends. The length of the CDR3 is 15 residues. Germline CDR1 reads SQVTM; CDR2 reads ANQGSEA. The CDR3 region has the DNA TGCAGCGTTGAAGGGGCCCCGGGAGGGGGCGATACGCAGTATTTT. It yields the protein CSVEGAPGGGDTQYF.

The chain employs TRBV18 and TRBJ1-5; weak D call: TRBD1 (6 bases). The CDR3 has 14 residues. Germline CDR1 and CDR2: KGHSH and LQKENI. The V end was cut by 4 bases, the J end by 5 bases, with 12 bases between. The CDR3 bases are TGTGCCAGCTCACTTGGCAGGGGCGATCAGCCCCAGCATTTT. It is translated as CASSLGRGDQPQHF.

The genes are TRBV27 and TRBJ2-7; the D gene is possibly TRBD1 (6 bases). Trimming removed 6 bases from V and 3 bases from J, with 21 bases in between. The CDR3 totals 16 residues. From germline, CDR1 is MNHEY and CDR2 SMNVEV (reference sequence). The CDR3 sequence: CASSLKGVSTGYEQYF. For the CDR3, the DNA is TGTGCCAGCAGCTTAAAGGGGGTCTCGACTGGCTACGAGCAGTACTTC.

The rearrangement uses TRBV20-1 and TRBJ2-7; D perhaps matches TRBD2 (6 bases). Between the trimmed V and J ends, which lost 3 bases and 9 bases, there was a span of 12 bases. From germline, CDR1 is DFQATT and CDR2 SNEGSKA (reference sequence). CDR3 length equals 11 residues. The CDR3: CSARREAGQYF. CDR3 DNA: TGCAGTGCTAGGAGGGAGGCCGGGCAGTACTTC.